Listed here are 27 T cell receptor beta chains from one sample, sequenced in a study of shared clonotypes between healthy human individuals. The protocol was immunoSEQ multiplex PCR, while the TCRdb copy is restricted to in-frame clones and leaves out a portion. The sample holds fewer than 650,000 clones, roughly four fifths seen once. Sequenced sample: PBMCs. These receptors came from a woman between 40 and 55 years old in good health. Some clones in this sample may be carry-over from other donors' samples.

The chain recombines TRBV10-3 with TRBJ1-1; 10 bases agree with TRBD1. CDR1 and CDR2 from the germline V gene are ENHRY and SYGVKD. The junction had 7 bases not matched to a gene; V was cut back by 6 bases and J by 6 bases. The CDR3 spans 14 residues. For the CDR3, the DNA is TGTGCCATCAGCGGACAGGGGGGGGTCGCTGAAGCTTTCTTT. Its protein product is CAISGQGGVAEAFF.

This clone has a handful of counts. Other DNA sequences in this sample translate to the same CDR3. The chain uses TRBV7-3 and TRBJ2-1, with 8 bases fitting TRBD2. The CDR3 runs 15 residues. Germline V gene data show CDR1 as SGHTA and CDR2 as FQGTGA. V lost 0 bases and J lost 2; bases outside the gene matches: 0. DNA for the CDR3: TGTGCCAGCAGCTTAACGCGGGAGGCCTACAATGAGCAGTTCTTC. Translated, it gives CASSLTREAYNEQFF.

The genes are TRBV6-6 and TRBJ1-1; no clear D gene. Germline V gene data show CDR1 as MNHNY and CDR2 as SVGAGI (reference sequence). V was clipped by 0 bases and J by 3 bases, with 11 bases between them. The CDR3 loop spans 15 amino acids. The CDR3: CASSYSNSQYTEAFF. CDR3 bases: TGTGCCAGCAGTTACTCGAACAGCCAATACACTGAAGCTTTCTTT.

This clone appeared once. The chain joins TRBV19 to TRBJ2-5; TRBD2 matches at 11 bases. Germline CDR1 LNHDA, CDR2 SQIVND (reference sequence). V shed 6 bases and J 3 bases; nucleotides not matched to a gene: 3. This CDR3 comprises 14 residues. The CDR3 spells CASSRGLAEETQYF. The CDR3 region has the DNA TGTGCCAGTAGCCGGGGACTAGCGGAAGAGACCCAGTACTTC. The full variable domain, with the rest looked up from reference TRBV19 and TRBJ2-5, is DGGITQSPKYLFRKEGQNVTLSCEQNLNHDAMYWYRQDPGQGLRLIYYSQIVNDFQKGDIAEGYSVSREKKESFPLTVTSAQKNPTAFYLCASSRGLAEETQYFGPGTRLLVL.

V usage is TRBV7-2 and J usage is TRBJ2-5; possibly TRBD2 for D (5 bases). V lost 2 bases to trimming and J lost 5 bases, with 12 bases between them. The CDR3 has 14 residues. Germline CDR1 and CDR2: SGHTA and FQGNSA. CDR3 loop: CASSLSAGGETQYF. DNA for the CDR3: TGTGCCAGCAGCTTATCGGCAGGCGGGGAGACCCAGTACTTC.

J is TRBJ2-3 and V is TRBV9; D is ambiguous. The germline CDR1 and CDR2 sequences are SGDLS and YYNGEE. CDR3 size: 12 residues. V shed 3 bases and J shed 3 bases, with 5 bases lying between them. CDR3 residues: CASSGTTDTQYF. The CDR3 DNA follows: TGTGCCAGCAGCGGCACAACAGATACGCAGTATTTT.

In this sample, this clone turned up a few times. The chain links TRBV5-1 to TRBJ1-5; no reliable D call. The V end was cut by 0 bases, the J end by 5 bases, with 9 bases between. The CDR3 contains 14 residues. Per the germline V gene, CDR1 is SGHRS and CDR2 is YFSETQ. DNA of the CDR3: TGCGCCAGCAGCTTGGACGGAGATTATCAGCCCCAGCATTTT. It codes for CASSLDGDYQPQHF.

V usage is TRBV5-3 and J usage is TRBJ1-1; D remains ambiguous. TRBV5-3 has ORF status, its function being uncertain. Trimming shortened V by 8 bases and J by 0 bases, and 8 bases separated the two germline ends. This CDR3 comprises 12 residues. The DNA for the CDR3 is TGTGCCAGCATCACCTTGAACACTGAAGCTTTCTTT. Protein sequence: CASITLNTEAFF.

Note on this clone: A much larger clone differs by one base, so this may be a read error. Additional DNA sequences in this sample encode the identical CDR3. The V gene is TRBV14, the J gene TRBJ1-3; the D gene is possibly TRBD1 (5 bases). This CDR3 spans 20 amino acids. Germline values: CDR1 SGHDN, CDR2 FVKESK. The chain's CDR3 is CASSQDALFGWSGSGNTIYF. CDR3 coding DNA: TGTGCTAGCAGCCAAGACGCACTATTTGGATGGTCAGGGTCTGGAAACACCATATATTTT.

J is TRBJ2-3 and V is TRBV29-1, with a tentative D call TRBD2 (6 bases). The V end was cut by 7 bases, the J end by 1 base, with 12 bases between. The CDR3 runs 13 residues. Germline lookup yields CDR1 SQVTM and CDR2 ANQGSEA. CDR3 sequence: CSADPSGTDTQYF. In DNA form, the CDR3 reads TGCAGCGCTGACCCTAGCGGCACAGATACGCAGTATTTT.

This clone has a handful of counts. This rearrangement joins TRBV7-2 to TRBJ2-3; either TRBD1 or TRBD2 may supply D (5 bases each). The CDR3 extends over 14 amino acids. The germline V gene encodes CDR1 SGHTA and CDR2 FQGNSA. V dropped 0 bases and J dropped 6 bases, with 10 bases sitting between them. The CDR3 sequence is CASSLAGVIDTQYF. The CDR3 DNA follows: TGTGCCAGCAGCTTAGCGGGGGTCATTGATACGCAGTATTTT.

The chain employs TRBV19 and TRBJ2-1; D could derive from TRBD1 or TRBD2 (5 bases each). V was shortened by 4 bases and J by 5 bases, with 15 bases between the two germline ends. The germline gives CDR1 LNHDA, CDR2 SQIVND (reference sequence). The CDR3 is 15 residues long. In DNA form, the CDR3 reads TGTGCCAGTAGTACGGGGCAGGCTCTGAACAATGAGCAGTTCTTC. As protein: CASSTGQALNNEQFF. Together with reference TRBV19 and TRBJ2-1, the CDR3 gives the full variable domain: DGGITQSPKYLFRKEGQNVTLSCEQNLNHDAMYWYRQDPGQGLRLIYYSQIVNDFQKGDIAEGYSVSREKKESFPLTVTSAQKNPTAFYLCASSTGQALNNEQFFGPGTRLTVL.

About this clone itself: This same CDR3 is encoded by further DNA sequences in the sample. V usage is TRBV10-1 and J usage is TRBJ2-7; D tentatively reads TRBD1 or TRBD2 (6 bases each). CDR1 is WNHNN and CDR2 is SYGVQD in the germline V gene (reference sequence). The CDR3 is made up of 15 amino acids. The ends were cut back, 0 bases at V and 6 bases at J, with 15 bases in the middle. CDR3 amino acids: CASSESRGQGSEQYF. The CDR3 region has the DNA TGCGCCAGCAGTGAGTCGCGGGGACAAGGTAGCGAGCAGTACTTC.

V usage is TRBV29-1 and J usage is TRBJ2-5; tentatively, D is TRBD1 (8 bases). The germline V gene has CDR1 SQVTM and CDR2 ANQGSEA. The V and J ends lost 6 bases and 5 bases respectively, with 13 bases between them. This CDR3 has 12 residues. CDR3 region: CSVDRGGETQYF. CDR3 DNA: TGCAGCGTAGACAGGGGAGGGGAGACCCAGTACTTC.

CDR3 coding DNA: TGTGCCAGCAGTTTAGGGACTAGCGGGAGAGATACGCAGTATTTT. The encoded protein is CASSLGTSGRDTQYF. This chain connects TRBV28 to TRBJ2-3; 14 bases fit TRBD2. There are 15 residues in the CDR3. From germline, CDR1 is MDHEN and CDR2 SYDVKM. Trimming took 2 bases from V and 5 from J; bases not matched to a gene: 0.

This chain uses TRBV5-4 with TRBJ2-3; possible D gene TRBD2, 6 bases. Germline V gives CDR1 SGHNT, CDR2 YYREEE (reference sequence). The CDR3 extends over 15 amino acids. V dropped 4 bases and J dropped 2 bases, with 14 bases sitting between them. This chain's CDR3 is CASSPRLGVTDTQYF. CDR3 sequence (DNA): TGTGCCAGCAGCCCCCGACTAGGAGTCACAGATACGCAGTATTTT.

This clone came up once. At one of its ends the junction is not consistent with the germline gene, which may arise from a read error. The chain has TRBV11-1 and TRBJ2-2; D may correspond to TRBD1 or TRBD2 (5 bases each). This CDR3 comprises 15 residues. Germline V gene data show CDR1 as SGHAT and CDR2 as FQDESV (reference sequence). CDR3 loop: CANSKGWGFSGELFF. The DNA of the CDR3 is TGTGCCAACAGCAAAGGTTGGGGGTTTTCCGGGGAGCTGTTTTTT.

The CDR3 region has the DNA TGCGCCAGCAGTTACAGGGGCGATGAGCAGTTCTTC. Residues: CASSYRGDEQFF. J is TRBJ2-1 and V is TRBV5-1, with 7 bases fitting TRBD1. CDR1 and CDR2 from the germline V gene are SGHRS and YFSETQ. The V segment lost 5 bases and the J segment 8 bases; nucleotides outside the gene matches: 4. The CDR3 runs to 12 residues.

This clone was observed once. The chain has TRBV6-6 and TRBJ2-5; TRBD2 agrees at 7 bases. The CDR3 spans 14 residues. Germline CDR1 reads MNHNY; CDR2 reads SVGAGI (reference sequence). With V trimmed by 6 bases and J by 7 bases, 11 bases remained unmatched. The CDR3 DNA reads as TGTGCCAGCAGCCGCACTAGCGACAGTGGGACCCAGTACTTC. Its translation: CASSRTSDSGTQYF.

The chain combines TRBV18 with TRBJ2-5; D possibly corresponds to TRBD2 (6 bases). With the DNA end fitting TRBJ2-7 better, the J assignment may be wrong. The germline V gene has CDR1 KGHSH and CDR2 LQKENI. This CDR3 is 16 amino acids long. Written as DNA, the CDR3 is TGTGCCAGCTCACTCGGAACACGGACTACCCACTACGAGCAGTACTTC. Its protein product is CASSLGTRTTHYEQYF.

This rearrangement joins TRBV19 to TRBJ1-5; D is undetermined. CDR3 length: 17 amino acids. Germline CDR1 LNHDA, CDR2 SQIVND (reference sequence). V lost 4 bases to trimming and J lost 1 base, with 17 bases between them. CDR3: CASSTPGGIGSNQPQHF. The CDR3 DNA reads as TGTGCCAGTAGTACCCCAGGAGGGATTGGAAGCAATCAGCCCCAGCATTTT.

This clone was counted a single time. A read error is possible here, since a much larger clone lies one base away. V and J are TRBV7-9 and TRBJ2-1; the match to TRBD2 covers 7 bases. The V and J ends lost 1 base and 7 bases, in that order; junction bases with no gene match: 10. Germline loops: CDR1 SEHNR, CDR2 FQNEAQ (reference sequence). The CDR3 has 16 residues. CDR3 nucleotide sequence: TGTGCCAGCAGCTTAGATCTAGCGGTCACGAGGAATGAGCAGTTCTTC. Its translation: CASSLDLAVTRNEQFF.

The chain combines TRBV15 with TRBJ2-2; no firm D call. Germline-derived CDR1 and CDR2 are LNHNV and YYDKDF (reference sequence). The CDR3 has 13 residues. Trimming stripped 5 bases from V and 4 bases from J, with 8 bases between. The CDR3 nucleotides read TGTGCCACCAGCGGGCAGGCCACCGGGGAGCTGTTTTTT. This gives the protein CATSGQATGELFF.

This chain uses TRBV27 with TRBJ2-2; TRBD1 matches at 9 bases. Germline V gives CDR1 MNHEY, CDR2 SMNVEV (reference sequence). CDR3 length: 17 residues. J gave up 7 bases and V 5 bases, and 14 bases lay outside the gene matches. The CDR3 is CASSPITLRQGVGELFF. The CDR3 DNA follows: TGTGCCAGCAGTCCCATTACTCTGAGACAGGGGGTCGGGGAGCTGTTTTTT.

The J gene is TRBJ2-7, the V gene TRBV11-2, with TRBD1 matching 8 bases. Trimming took 5 bases from V and 1 from J; bases not matched to a gene: 4. The CDR3 covers 14 residues. From germline, CDR1 is SGHAT and CDR2 FQNNGV. The CDR3 sequence is CASSTQGVSYEQYF. The DNA of the CDR3 is TGTGCCAGCAGCACACAGGGGGTGTCCTACGAGCAGTACTTC.

DNA for the CDR3: TGTGCCAGCAGCAGGGACAACCAAGAGACCCAGTACTTC. Its protein product is CASSRDNQETQYF. This chain joins TRBV2 and TRBJ2-5; possibly TRBD1 for D (6 bases). The V end was cut by 6 bases, the J end by 0 bases, with 8 bases between. This CDR3 comprises 13 residues. CDR1 is SNHLY and CDR2 is FYNNEI in the germline V gene.

This clone was seen more than once but under ten times. V is TRBV29-1 and J is TRBJ2-5; D not resolved. The J call may be in error: the DNA end matches TRBJ2-7 better. From germline, CDR1 is SQVTM and CDR2 ANQGSEA. The CDR3 is 12 residues long. CDR3 amino acids: CSVGSGGHEQYF. CDR3 nucleotide sequence: TGCAGCGTTGGGAGTGGTGGGCACGAGCAGTACTTC.